This passage covers 28 T cell receptor beta chains from one sample sequenced in a study of cytomegalovirus exposure and HLA in healthy donors. The primer mix had 60 Vbeta and 13 Jbeta primers. The data were produced by immunoSEQ multiplex PCR, yet TCRdb's version contains in-frame clones alone and is incomplete. Among under 150,000 clones, around 77% were seen once, and the ten largest hold under 1.5%. The sample consisted of PBMCs. These receptor sequences come from a man between 45 and 60 years old in good health and CMV-seronegative.

The J gene is TRBJ1-2, the V gene TRBV2, with TRBD1 identical over 7 bases. CDR1 is SNHLY and CDR2 is FYNNEI in the germline V gene. V was pared by 8 bases and J by 5 bases, with 8 bases of the junction left unmatched. The length of the CDR3 is 13 residues. The CDR3 is CASRTGFGYGYTF. CDR3 coding DNA: TGTGCCAGCCGGACAGGATTTGGTTATGGCTACACCTTC.

Comment on this clone: Distinct nucleotide sequences in the sample also encode this CDR3. The CDR3 is CASSIGGSGETQYF. The CDR3, as DNA: TGTGCCAGTAGTATAGGCGGGAGTGGAGAGACCCAGTACTTC. This sequence joins TRBV19 and TRBJ2-5; 7 nucleotides match TRBD2. V lost 1 base and J lost 4; bases outside the gene matches: 3. Germline V lookup: CDR1 LNHDA, CDR2 SQIVND (reference sequence). This CDR3 comprises 14 residues.

The chain links TRBV7-2 to TRBJ2-7; TRBD2 agrees at 9 bases. In germline, CDR1 is SGHTA, CDR2 FQGNSA. The V segment lost 5 bases and the J segment 11 bases; nucleotides outside the gene matches: 13. The CDR3 has 14 residues. The CDR3 bases are TGTGCCAGCAGCCCTAAGAGGGCGGGAGGGCCGGAGTACTTC. It codes for CASSPKRAGGPEYF. The full variable domain, in which reference TRBV7-2 and TRBJ2-7 provide the parts outside the CDR3, is GAGVSQSPSNKVTEKGKDVELRCDPISGHTALYWYRQSLGQGLEFLIYFQGNSAPDKSGLPSDRFSAERTGGSVSTLTIQRTQQEDSAVYLCASSPKRAGGPEYFGPGTRLTVT.

This clone was observed a handful of times. The rearrangement links TRBV19 to TRBJ2-7; 8 positions match TRBD1. In germline, CDR1 is LNHDA, CDR2 SQIVND (reference sequence). With 3 bases clipped from V and 9 bases from J, the junction kept 10 bases outside the gene matches. The length of the CDR3 is 14 residues. CDR3: CASSIGQGASRQYF. The CDR3 DNA follows: TGTGCCAGTAGTATCGGGCAGGGGGCGTCACGGCAGTACTTC. The full variable domain, in which reference TRBV19 and TRBJ2-7 provide the parts outside the CDR3, is DGGITQSPKYLFRKEGQNVTLSCEQNLNHDAMYWYRQDPGQGLRLIYYSQIVNDFQKGDIAEGYSVSREKKESFPLTVTSAQKNPTAFYLCASSIGQGASRQYFGPGTRLTVT.

CDR3 sequence (DNA): TGCGCCAGCAGCTACCCCTGGGACAGGGGGCCCGATCAGCCCCAGCATTTT. This codes for CASSYPWDRGPDQPQHF. The chain combines TRBV5-1 with TRBJ1-5; 12 bases map to TRBD1. Germline loops: CDR1 SGHRS, CDR2 YFSETQ. The CDR3 spans 17 residues. J gave up 5 bases and V 3 bases, and 9 bases lay outside the gene matches.

This clone came up a few times. The chain joins TRBV4-1 to TRBJ2-2; 8 bases are shared with TRBD2. The CDR3 runs to 14 residues. The germline gives CDR1 MGHRA, CDR2 YSYEKL. V was pared by 1 base and J by 9 bases, with 4 bases of the junction left unmatched. CDR3 DNA sequence: TGCGCCAGCAGCCAAGCAGCGGGAGAACGGGAGCTGTTTTTT. This encodes CASSQAAGERELFF.

This clone was observed a few times. CDR3 in amino acids: CAISEVVSEQYF. The CDR3 DNA reads TGTGCCATCAGTGAAGTAGTAAGCGAGCAGTACTTC. J is TRBJ2-7 and V is TRBV10-3; no firm D call. This CDR3 has 12 amino acids. The V end was cut by 3 bases, the J end by 6 bases, with 9 bases between. Germline-derived CDR1 and CDR2 are ENHRY and SYGVKD.

The J gene is TRBJ2-3, the V gene TRBV5-1; 8 bases align to TRBD1. Germline CDR1 reads SGHRS; CDR2 reads YFSETQ. The J segment lost 5 bases and the V segment lost 3 bases, leaving 11 bases of the junction unmatched. The CDR3 has 16 residues. Here the CDR3 reads CASSSTGQVYEDTQYF. In nucleotides, the CDR3 is TGCGCCAGCAGCTCAACGGGACAGGTTTACGAAGATACGCAGTATTTT.

This clone was found once. V and J are TRBV19 and TRBJ1-5; 7 positions agree with TRBD1. Germline CDR1 is LNHDA and CDR2 is SQIVND (reference sequence). This CDR3 is built from 16 residues. J gave up 0 bases and V 4 bases, and 6 bases lay outside the gene matches. The CDR3 DNA follows: TGTGCCAGTAGTAATTTGAGGGGGCATAGCAATCAGCCCCAGCATTTT. Amino acid sequence: CASSNLRGHSNQPQHF.

The chain combines TRBV7-9 with TRBJ1-2; 9 bases fit TRBD1. This CDR3 is built from 15 residues. The V gene end was trimmed by 6 bases and the J gene end by 4 bases; junction bases not matched to a gene: 9. CDR1 and CDR2 from the germline V gene are SEHNR and FQNEAQ (reference sequence). The DNA of the CDR3 is TGTGCCAGCAGTCTAGGACAGGGGAGATCCTATGGCTACACCTTC. The encoded protein is CASSLGQGRSYGYTF.

The chain couples TRBV19 to TRBJ1-1; 7 bases align to TRBD1. The germline V gene has CDR1 LNHDA and CDR2 SQIVND (reference sequence). This CDR3 contains 15 residues. J lost 5 bases, V lost 0 bases, and 6 bases had no gene match. The CDR3 region has the DNA TGTGCCAGTAGTATAGACCCGGACAGGAATACTGAAGCTTTCTTT. This gives the protein CASSIDPDRNTEAFF. Supplemented by reference TRBV19 and TRBJ1-1, the full variable domain reads DGGITQSPKYLFRKEGQNVTLSCEQNLNHDAMYWYRQDPGQGLRLIYYSQIVNDFQKGDIAEGYSVSREKKESFPLTVTSAQKNPTAFYLCASSIDPDRNTEAFFGQGTRLTVV.

The chain couples TRBV2 to TRBJ2-2, with no clear D. Per germline, CDR1 SNHLY and CDR2 FYNNEI. CDR3 length: 16 residues. Trimming shortened V by 10 bases and J by 4 bases, and 22 bases separated the two germline ends. The CDR3 coding sequence is TGTGCCACTACCGGGTCACTGATCCTCAGCACCGGGGAGCTGTTTTTT. Translated, it gives CATTGSLILSTGELFF.

This clone appeared a few times. The CDR3 spells CASSIDLLAVALDTQYF. CDR3 bases: TGTGCCAGTAGTATAGATCTACTAGCGGTAGCACTTGATACGCAGTATTTT. This chain links TRBV19 with TRBJ2-3; TRBD2 matches at 8 bases. The V gene's germline CDR1 is LNHDA and CDR2 SQIVND (reference sequence). Germline trimming cut 0 bases from V and 6 bases from J; bases unmatched to any gene: 11. The CDR3 consists of 17 residues.

This chain connects TRBV27 to TRBJ2-3; the D gene is possibly TRBD1 (5 bases). Germline V lookup: CDR1 MNHEY, CDR2 SMNVEV (reference sequence). The CDR3 is 16 amino acids. V was clipped by 5 bases and J by 4 bases, with 19 bases between them. CDR3 loop: CASSLLGPQRADTQYF. The CDR3 region has the DNA TGTGCCAGCAGTCTTTTGGGGCCTCAAAGGGCAGATACGCAGTATTTT.

This clone has only a few counts. This chain uses TRBV6-1 with TRBJ1-1, with 8 bases that match TRBD1. The CDR3 sequence is 14 residues long. The trim removed 7 bases at V and 5 bases at J, leaving 9 bases unmatched. Germline lookup yields CDR1 MNHNS and CDR2 SASEGT. CDR3 in amino acids: CASNTGQVWTEAFF. CDR3 DNA: TGTGCCAGCAACACGGGACAGGTCTGGACTGAAGCTTTCTTT.

This clone appeared once. The chain is built from TRBV5-1 and TRBJ1-1; 9 nucleotides align to TRBD1. CDR3 length: 15 amino acids. The V segment lost 4 bases and the J segment 2 bases; nucleotides outside the gene matches: 6. CDR1 and CDR2 (germline): SGHRS, YFSETQ. The CDR3, as DNA: TGCGCCAGCAGCGGATTGGACAGGGGAAACACTGAAGCTTTCTTT. This gives the protein CASSGLDRGNTEAFF.

The rearrangement uses TRBV2 and TRBJ2-5, with 8 bases aligning to TRBD2. CDR3 length: 16 residues. Germline V CDR1 and CDR2: SNHLY, FYNNEI. Trimming took 7 bases from V and 0 from J; bases not matched to a gene: 10. The CDR3 region has the DNA TGTGCCAGCATGCGGGAGGTATTGGGGTACCAAGAGACCCAGTACTTC. This gives the protein CASMREVLGYQETQYF.

This rearrangement joins TRBV18 to TRBJ2-7, with a tentative D call TRBD2 (5 bases). Germline V gives CDR1 KGHSH, CDR2 LQKENI. CDR3 length: 12 residues. V lost 4 bases, J lost 3 bases, and 7 bases lay in between. This CDR3 reads CASSRERYEQYF. The CDR3 bases are TGTGCCAGCTCACGGGAGCGCTACGAGCAGTACTTC.

This rearrangement joins TRBV28 to TRBJ2-7; TRBD1 aligns across 9 bases. CDR3 size: 13 residues. Germline values: CDR1 MDHEN, CDR2 SYDVKM. After removal of 7 bases from V and 4 bases from J, the junction contained 5 bases not matched to a gene. The CDR3 loop reads CASIGQGRYEQYF. CDR3 nucleotides: TGTGCCAGCATAGGACAGGGGCGGTACGAGCAGTACTTC.

V gene TRBV6-5 combines with J gene TRBJ2-5, with a possible D match to TRBD2 (6 bases). The germline V gene encodes CDR1 MNHEY and CDR2 SVGAGI. The CDR3 runs to 15 residues. V was trimmed by 7 bases and J by 1 base, leaving 16 bases between them. Here the CDR3 reads CASTPSRGVQETQYF. The CDR3 DNA sequence: TGTGCCAGCACCCCCTCTCGCGGGGTCCAAGAGACCCAGTACTTC.

This chain joins TRBV5-4 and TRBJ2-5, with 8 bases identical to TRBD1. The CDR3 has 15 residues. Germline V gene data show CDR1 as SGHNT and CDR2 as YYREEE (reference sequence). Trimming cost V 4 bases and J 5 bases; bases outside gene matches: 10. CDR3 region: CASSLAGGQGETQYF. The CDR3 DNA is TGTGCCAGCAGCCTCGCAGGGGGCCAGGGTGAGACCCAGTACTTC.

The chain recombines TRBV2 with TRBJ1-1; no clear D. Germline V gives CDR1 SNHLY, CDR2 FYNNEI. The CDR3 totals 13 residues. The ends were cut back, 6 bases at V and 5 bases at J, with 13 bases in the middle. Here the CDR3 DNA reads TGTGCCAGCAGCGCTAGCTCTGGGACTGAAGCTTTCTTT. This codes for CASSASSGTEAFF.

V gene TRBV19 combines with J gene TRBJ2-1; 7 nucleotides line up with TRBD2. V gave up 5 bases and J gave up 0 bases; unmatched junction bases: 13. This CDR3 is 18 amino acids long. CDR1 and CDR2 from the germline V gene are LNHDA and SQIVND (reference sequence). The CDR3 here is CASSSGLRGRSSYNEQFF. The DNA of the CDR3 is TGTGCCAGTAGTTCGGGACTAAGGGGAAGGAGCTCCTACAATGAGCAGTTCTTC. Together with reference TRBV19 and TRBJ2-1, the CDR3 gives the full variable domain: DGGITQSPKYLFRKEGQNVTLSCEQNLNHDAMYWYRQDPGQGLRLIYYSQIVNDFQKGDIAEGYSVSREKKESFPLTVTSAQKNPTAFYLCASSSGLRGRSSYNEQFFGPGTRLTVL.

The gene calls are TRBV7-8 and TRBJ2-2, with 9 nucleotides matching TRBD2. The CDR3 is 20 residues long. Germline assignment: CDR1 SGHVS and CDR2 FQNEAQ. V dropped 4 bases and J dropped 4; count of bases not matched to a gene: 19. The CDR3, as DNA: TGTGCCAGCAGCTACTCGAGGGTAGCGGGAGCTATTCAGGGCACCGGGGAGCTGTTTTTT. Translation: CASSYSRVAGAIQGTGELFF. Using reference TRBV7-8 and TRBJ2-2 for the parts outside the CDR3, the full variable domain is GAGVSQSPRYKVAKRGQDVALRCDPISGHVSLFWYQQALGQGPEFLTYFQNEAQLDKSGLPSDRFFAERPEGSVSTLKIQRTQQEDSAVYLCASSYSRVAGAIQGTGELFFGEGSRLTVL.

The V gene is TRBV5-4, the J gene TRBJ2-5, with 10 bases fitting TRBD2. Germline lookup yields CDR1 SGHNT and CDR2 YYREEE (reference sequence). V lost 1 base and J lost 4; bases outside the gene matches: 13. The CDR3 has 18 amino acids. CDR3 in amino acids: CASSLSTLAGVRGETQYF. Here the CDR3 DNA reads TGTGCCAGCAGCTTGTCTACCCTAGCGGGAGTGCGTGGAGAGACCCAGTACTTC. Looking up the rest from reference TRBV5-4 and TRBJ2-5 gives the full variable domain: ETGVTQSPTHLIKTRGQQVTLRCSSQSGHNTVSWYQQALGQGPQFIFQYYREEENGRGNFPPRFSGLQFPNYSSELNVNALELDDSALYLCASSLSTLAGVRGETQYFGPGTRLLVL.

The CDR3 region has the DNA TGTGCCAGCAAAAACCAGGGGATAACTAGCACAGATACGCAGTATTTT. Protein sequence: CASKNQGITSTDTQYF. This chain uses TRBV2 with TRBJ2-3, with a weak D call TRBD1 (6 bases). With 7 bases removed from V and 0 bases from J, the gap between germline ends came to 17 bases. The length of the CDR3 is 16 residues. Per the germline V gene, CDR1 is SNHLY and CDR2 is FYNNEI. The whole variable domain, filled in from reference TRBV2 and TRBJ2-3, reads EPEVTQTPSHQVTQMGQEVILRCVPISNHLYFYWYRQILGQKVEFLVSFYNNEISEKSEIFDDQFSVERPDGSNFTLKIRSTKLEDSAMYFCASKNQGITSTDTQYFGPGTRLTVL.

The V and J genes are TRBV9 and TRBJ2-5; possibly TRBD2 for D (6 bases). V lost 0 bases and J lost 5, with 11 bases in between. Germline assignment: CDR1 SGDLS and CDR2 YYNGEE. This CDR3 is 14 amino acids long. In DNA form, the CDR3 reads TGTGCCAGCAGCGTAGAAGGAGGGTCTGAGACCCAGTACTTC. This encodes CASSVEGGSETQYF.

The chain has TRBV20-1 and TRBJ2-1, with 7 bases fitting TRBD2. Per germline, CDR1 DFQATT and CDR2 SNEGSKA (reference sequence). Losses at the gene ends were 6 bases for V and 5 bases for J; bases not matched to a gene: 1. The CDR3 has 11 residues. DNA for the CDR3: TGCAGTGCCGGGACTAACAATGAGCAGTTCTTC. Translating gives CSAGTNNEQFF.